This TCR beta chain derives from a study of T-cell memory formation after mild COVID-19. With respect to this clonotype: As yet, its antigen is unknown. Just one base apart from a much larger clone, this may be a read error.

The CDR3 totals 14 residues. Germline values: CDR1 SGHRS, CDR2 YFSETQ. Study observations and caveats: The main location of contracting CD4+ clones was CM and EM, and that of contracting CD8+ clones was EMRA.

The TCR alpha and TCR beta cDNA libraries, bearing sample barcodes and UMIs, were generated by 5'RACE using constant-segment primers. TCRdb independently ran MiXCR on the 5' RACE reads; one entry per CDR3 protein. This sample yields about 430,000 distinct CDR3 sequences, of which 20% to 25% are seen a single time; 7.5% to 10% belongs to the top ten. The rearrangement uses TRBV5-1 and TRBJ2-2; 8 nucleotides agree with TRBD1. The specimen was PBMCs or a T cell subset sorted from them (not recorded which). This TCR derives from an adult woman who had mild COVID-19 (a few samples of this study predate the infection). Cell type and time point are not known. The CDR3 sequence: CSSSPRQGTGELFF. The CDR3 DNA follows: TGCTCCAGCAGCCCGAGACAGGGGACCGGGGAGCTGTTTTTT.